In this sample, the clone carrying this T cell receptor (beta chain) turned up many times. The record originates from a study of naive and memory T cell subsets. An equimolar mix of two oligonucleotides served as the beta constant-region primer for TRBC1 and TRBC2. TCRdb used MiXCR to reprocess the UMI-ligation and nested PCR reads, holding one entry per CDR3 protein. The sample yields approximately 85,000 distinct CDR3 sequences, about 7% seen once. The CDR3 is 16 amino acids. The ends lost 6 bases at V and 7 bases at J; junction bases unmatched: 15. Per the germline V gene, CDR1 is SEHNR and CDR2 is FQNEAQ (reference sequence).

The clonotype originates from a human donor in good health. The genes are TRBV7-9 and TRBJ2-1; 7 nucleotides line up with TRBD1. The sample consisted of central memory CD4+ T cells from blood. This CDR3 reads CASRENRDSRSNEQFF. DNA of the CDR3: TGTGCCAGCAGAGAAAACCGGGACAGCCGGTCTAATGAGCAGTTCTTC.